These T cell receptor beta chains were read from a single sample in a study of cytomegalovirus exposure and HLA in healthy donors. This table comes from immunoSEQ multiplex PCR, and its TCRdb copy is limited to in-frame clones, with some not included. The table lists about 90,000 clones, roughly two thirds of them singletons, with approximately 15% in the top ten. The sample taken for sequencing was PBMCs. The receptors derive from a woman between 45 and 60 years old in good health and CMV-seropositive. The conserved cysteine and the conserved F or W are not part of the CDR3 here. Fields, in order: J gene, V gene, CDR3 protein.

>TRBJ2-1|TRBV19
ASRTAGSSYNEQF
>TRBJ1-4|TRBV2
ASATTGGSGEKLF
>TRBJ2-5|TRBV7-8
ASTGGVLQETQY
>TRBJ2-7|TRBV4-3
ASSQDSRSSYEQY
>TRBJ2-5|TRBV28
ASSDRGLDETQY
>TRBJ2-1|TRBV7-2
ASSLEGHNEQF
>TRBJ1-5|TRBV7-9
ASSLAASNQPQH
>TRBJ1-3|TRBV27
ASSSQGALGGNTIY
>TRBJ2-3|TRBV10-3
AIRPLSGGGTDTQY
>TRBJ2-2|TRBV14
ASSQDWAPLGELF
>TRBJ1-1|TRBV6-6
ATGGRGAF
>TRBJ1-5|TRBV9
ASRPGLQGPNSNQPQH
>TRBJ2-2|TRBV19
ASIGGIWKTGELF
>TRBJ2-7|TRBV6-5
ASSYPKTGVYEQY
>TRBJ1-6|TRBV2
ASALQGYNSPLH
>TRBJ2-7|TRBV29-1
SVDQGSSYEQY
>TRBJ2-3|TRBV2
ASRPVTSGSTDTQY
>TRBJ2-3|TRBV6-1
ASSEVLGGAPTQY
>TRBJ2-2|TRBV5-1
ASSLATDSTGELF
>TRBJ1-2|TRBV11-3
ASSSDRGYT
>TRBJ2-1|TRBV6-5
ASRRAGGVVDEQF
>TRBJ1-4|TRBV6-1
ASTYRSNEKLF
>TRBJ1-2|TRBV25-1
ASSEEWYETNYGYT
>TRBJ2-5|TRBV2
ASKNSNGGTQY
>TRBJ1-5|TRBV7-2
ASSFGGDLRNQPQH
>TRBJ1-1|TRBV7-8
ASSLVYFSGQKEEAF
>TRBJ2-1|TRBV5-1
ASSSGGGYNEQF
>TRBJ2-2|TRBV2
ATQELNTGELF
>TRBJ2-7|TRBV4-3
ASSQERGREGWGVFYEQY
>TRBJ2-2|TRBV11-3
ASSPGTGAFMGTGELF
>TRBJ2-7|TRBV2
ASSVSGSRVNEQY
>TRBJ1-5|TRBV7-9
ASSPTGNQPQH
>TRBJ1-2|TRBV7-3
ASSLRDSYGYT
>TRBJ2-7|TRBV28
ASSFVLSSYEQY
>TRBJ1-5|TRBV19
ASNLGAGVSNQPQH
>TRBJ1-2|TRBV6-4
ASSDHRTGYQDGYT
>TRBJ2-5|TRBV11-2
ASSLASRESQWGETQY
>TRBJ2-6|TRBV2
ASTTGPPPGANVLT
>TRBJ1-1|TRBV28
ASSLWQGNTEAF
>TRBJ2-7|TRBV5-5
ASSLTGTSGSYEQY
>TRBJ1-1|TRBV29-1
SVEASPGNTEAF
>TRBJ2-1|TRBV4-1
ASSQVGRGRRSSDNEQF
>TRBJ2-3|TRBV27
ASSLSSAFRGSTDTQY
>TRBJ2-3|TRBV14
ASSLGGWSDTQY
>TRBJ2-3|TRBV7-8
ASSQRGGASTDTQY
>TRBJ1-1|TRBV5-5
ASSLGVGAPMNTEAF